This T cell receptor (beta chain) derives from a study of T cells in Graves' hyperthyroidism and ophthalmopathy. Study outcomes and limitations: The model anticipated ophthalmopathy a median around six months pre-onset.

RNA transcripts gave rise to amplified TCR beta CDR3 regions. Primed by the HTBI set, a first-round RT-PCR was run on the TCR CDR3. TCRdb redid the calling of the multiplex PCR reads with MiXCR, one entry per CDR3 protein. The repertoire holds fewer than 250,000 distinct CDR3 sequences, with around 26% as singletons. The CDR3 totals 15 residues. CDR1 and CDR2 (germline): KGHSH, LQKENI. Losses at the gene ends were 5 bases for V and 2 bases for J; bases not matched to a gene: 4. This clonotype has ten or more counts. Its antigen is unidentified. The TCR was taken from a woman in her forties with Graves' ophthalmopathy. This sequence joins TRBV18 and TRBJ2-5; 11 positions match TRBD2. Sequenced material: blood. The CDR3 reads CASSMGTSGQETQYF. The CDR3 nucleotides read TGTGCCAGCTCAATGGGGACTAGCGGACAAGAGACCCAGTACTTC.